This TCR beta chain was found in a study of shared clonotypes between healthy human individuals. Libraries were prepared by immunoSEQ multiplex PCR; TCRdb keeps only in-frame clonotypes and omits some of them. The data contain about 2 million clones, 95% of them singletons. This sequence was found in a man in his late teens or twenties in good health. Sequenced sample: naive CD4+ T cells sorted from blood. Subset defined: CD45RA+ positively selected.

For the CDR3, the DNA is TGCAGCGCCGGGGACTACGAGCAGTACTTC. This sequence encodes CSAGDYEQYF. V and J are TRBV29-1 and TRBJ2-7; D is possibly TRBD2 (5 bases). This CDR3 comprises 10 residues. Per germline, CDR1 SQVTM and CDR2 ANQGSEA. Trimming removed 7 bases at V and 3 bases at J, with 7 bases between.